The clone carrying this TCR beta chain was observed at least ten times. Its antigen is still unknown. RNA transcripts were the source from which TCR beta CDR3 regions were amplified. An initial RT-PCR round employing HTBI primers preceded a second-round multiplex PCR. MiXCR, run by TCRdb on the multiplex PCR reads, gives a single entry per CDR3 protein. This table holds some 350,000 distinct CDR3 sequences, about 15% found once. This sample is part of a study of Graves' ophthalmopathy and Graves' hyperthyroidism. Study-wide findings and caveats: Blood also contained most of the expanded thyroid clonotypes above 0.001 frequency.

V was cut by 6 bases and J by 2 bases, with 5 bases left in between. CDR1 is LGHNT and CDR2 is FRNRAP in the germline V gene. CDR3 length equals 11 residues. The sample was peripheral blood. The chain links TRBV12-5 to TRBJ2-7; D gene ambiguous. This TCR came from an adult woman with stable Graves' hyperthyroidism. CDR3 loop: CASGSPYEQYF. The CDR3 DNA reads TGTGCTAGTGGCTCCCCCTACGAGCAGTACTTC.